This record looks at one T cell receptor (beta chain) sequence and its context. This record comes from a study of shared T cell receptors in the human thymus. The assay was immunoSEQ multiplex PCR, and TCRdb's table has in-frame clones only and misses some. Of about 400,000 clones listed, more than 85% were seen once; the top ten hold roughly 0.02%. Trimming pared 4 bases from V and 7 bases from J, leaving 20 bases between. Germline-derived CDR1 and CDR2 are LGHNA and YSLEER. The CDR3 is 16 residues long. The V call is TRBV4-3, the J call TRBJ2-1; a weak D match, TRBD2 (6 bases). Sequencing was done on a sample of thymocytes. The TCR sequence derives from a human donor. The CDR3 nucleotides read TGCGCCAGCAGCCCGACACGACGGGAGAGGGATAATGAGCAGTTCTTC. Translation: CASSPTRRERDNEQFF.